One and the same sample provided the 17 T cell receptor beta chains below, sequenced in a study of CD8+CD57+ T cells in acquired aplastic anemia. Only patients with CD8+CD57+ cell expansion on flow cytometry were chosen for sequencing. The template for TCR beta VDJ and CDR3 sequence profiling was genomic DNA. TCRdb re-derived calls from the reads in MiXCR, one entry per CDR3 protein. The table records 150,000 to 170,000 distinct CDR3 sequences, about 52% of them present only once. The source material was sorted CD4+, CD8+, or CD8+CD57+ T cells (not recorded which) from PBMCs. The receptors were gathered from a human donor with aplastic anemia.

The rearrangement links TRBV2 to TRBJ2-7; no firm D call. Between the trimmed V and J ends, which lost 7 bases and 5 bases, there was a span of 12 bases. This CDR3 is 12 amino acids long. CDR1 and CDR2 (germline): SNHLY, FYNNEI. In DNA, the CDR3 is TGTGCCAGCACGGGTTTAGTCCACGAGCAGTACTTC. It is translated as CASTGLVHEQYF. The full variable domain, its missing parts supplied by reference TRBV2 and TRBJ2-7, is EPEVTQTPSHQVTQMGQEVILRCVPISNHLYFYWYRQILGQKVEFLVSFYNNEISEKSEIFDDQFSVERPDGSNFTLKIRSTKLEDSAMYFCASTGLVHEQYFGPGTRLTVT.

This clonotype has ten or more counts. The J gene is TRBJ2-7, the V gene TRBV9, with D possibly TRBD2 on 6 matching bases. The CDR3 sequence is 14 residues long. The germline V gene has CDR1 SGDLS and CDR2 YYNGEE. Trimming left V 0 bases short and J 3 bases short, with 10 bases between. This chain's CDR3 is CASSVGWGGYEQYF. The CDR3 nucleotides are TGTGCCAGCAGCGTAGGGTGGGGAGGCTACGAGCAGTACTTC.

This clonotype was detected a few times. The chain combines TRBV4-1 with TRBJ1-5; no reliable D call. V was shortened by 4 bases and J by 2 bases, with 15 bases between the two germline ends. This CDR3 comprises 16 residues. Germline lookup yields CDR1 MGHRA and CDR2 YSYEKL. The CDR3 DNA reads as TGCGCCAGCAGCCGCCTCGGTTCGGTGGGCAATCAGCCCCAGCATTTT. Encoded protein: CASSRLGSVGNQPQHF.

Ten or more counts support this clonotype. The rearrangement links TRBV5-1 to TRBJ1-2; D is unresolved. The CDR3 runs 14 residues. Germline assignment: CDR1 SGHRS and CDR2 YFSETQ. V lost 0 bases and J 1 base, leaving 7 bases between the germline ends. The CDR3 region is CASSLEQNNYGYTF. The CDR3 DNA is TGCGCCAGCAGCTTGGAGCAGAATAACTATGGCTACACCTTC.

A note on this clonotype: With a much larger clone just one base away, this may be a read error. The chain links TRBV7-3 to TRBJ2-5; 13 positions match TRBD2. The CDR3 covers 16 residues. Germline V gene lookup returns CDR1 SGHTA and CDR2 FQGTGA. The CDR3 region has the DNA TGTGCCAGCAGCCCGGGACTAGCGGGGCCCAAAGAGGCCCAGTACTTC. Amino acid sequence: CASSPGLAGPKEAQYF.

This clonotype was seen many times. V gene TRBV3-1 combines with J gene TRBJ2-1; tentative D call: TRBD2 (6 bases). The CDR3 extends over 13 amino acids. Deletions cut 5 bases from V and 8 bases from J, with 13 bases between. Germline V gene data show CDR1 as LGHDT and CDR2 as YNNKEL (reference sequence). For the CDR3, the DNA is TGTGCCAGCAGCGGGGAGGTAAGGGATGAGCAGTTCTTC. Its protein product is CASSGEVRDEQFF.

This chain joins TRBV19 and TRBJ1-1, with 7 bases fitting TRBD1. The CDR3 has 13 residues. J gave up 0 bases and V 9 bases, and 4 bases lay outside the gene matches. CDR1 and CDR2 (germline): LNHDA, SQIVND (reference sequence). CDR3 bases: TGTGCCAGCCACAGGGGAATGAACACTGAAGCTTTCTTT. It is translated as CASHRGMNTEAFF.

A note on this clonotype: A much larger clonotype is one base distant, so this may be a read error. Given the absence of the conserved phenylalanine or tryptophan at the CDR3 end, a read error is likely. The V gene is TRBV7-9, the J gene TRBJ1-2, with a tentative D call TRBD1 (5 bases). This CDR3 contains 15 residues. The germline V gene encodes CDR1 SEHNR and CDR2 FQNEAQ (reference sequence). V lost 4 bases and J 4 bases, leaving 16 bases between the germline ends. This chain's CDR3 is CASSSRDGRPYGYTL. CDR3 coding DNA: TGTGCCAGCAGCTCCCGGGACGGGAGGCCCTATGGCTACACCCTC.

This clonotype was detected ten times or more. This chain connects TRBV6-5 to TRBJ2-2; 7 bases are a match to TRBD1. Germline CDR1 MNHEY, CDR2 SVGAGI. With V trimmed by 10 bases and J by 6 bases, 11 bases remained unmatched. The CDR3 is made up of 14 amino acids. The CDR3 region is CAKSFGTDAGELFF. Here the CDR3 DNA reads TGTGCCAAGAGTTTCGGGACAGACGCCGGGGAGCTGTTTTTT.

J is TRBJ2-5 and V is TRBV29-1, with a possible D match to TRBD1 (6 bases). The CDR3 spans 12 residues. V was shortened by 4 bases and J by 2 bases, with 8 bases between the two germline ends. Germline V gene sequence: CDR1 SQVTM, CDR2 ANQGSEA. The CDR3 region has the DNA TGCAGCGTTGGTAGGGGGCAAGAGACCCAGTACTTC. It codes for CSVGRGQETQYF.

About this clonotype itself: At one end the junction does not follow the germline gene, possibly because of a read error. The chain links TRBV15 to TRBJ1-6; no clear D gene. The CDR3 is made up of 14 amino acids. In germline, CDR1 is LNHNV, CDR2 YYDKDF (reference sequence). The CDR3 reads CATSGDMRDSPLHF. The CDR3 region has the DNA TGTGCCACCAGCGGAGATATGAGGGATTCACCCCTCCACTTT.

The genes are TRBV2 and TRBJ1-1; D is unresolved. Looked up from germline, CDR1 is SNHLY and CDR2 is FYNNEI. The CDR3 loop spans 12 amino acids. Trimming stripped 5 bases from V and 7 bases from J, with 11 bases between. CDR3 nucleotides: TGTGCCAGCAGTTCCCGGGGTCTTGAAGCTTTCTTT. It codes for CASSSRGLEAFF.

The chain has TRBV7-2 and TRBJ1-2; no reliable D call. Germline V lookup: CDR1 SGHTA, CDR2 FQGNSA. Trimming removed 4 bases from V and 3 bases from J, with 15 bases in between. The CDR3 covers 15 residues. Here the CDR3 DNA reads TGTGCCAGCAGCTCCCCAACGGGCAATGACTATGGCTACACCTTC. This sequence encodes CASSSPTGNDYGYTF.

V usage is TRBV2 and J usage is TRBJ2-3; D is unclear. Germline V lookup: CDR1 SNHLY, CDR2 FYNNEI. This CDR3 is built from 12 residues. Trimming cost V 4 bases and J 4 bases, with 6 bases left between them. The CDR3 loop is CASSGAADTQYF. CDR3 DNA: TGTGCCAGCAGTGGGGCAGCAGATACGCAGTATTTT.

This clonotype was seen many times. V and J are TRBV6-2 or TRBV6-3 and TRBJ1-2, with D possibly being TRBD1 (6 bases). V was shortened by 0 bases and J by 6 bases, with 11 bases between the two germline ends. CDR1 is MNHEY and CDR2 is SVGEGT in the germline V gene. This CDR3 has 14 amino acids. Written as DNA, the CDR3 is TGTGCCAGCAGTTACTCGGCCGGGGGCGATGGCTACACCTTC. The encoded protein is CASSYSAGGDGYTF.

This clonotype has ten or more counts. The chain joins TRBV5-6 to TRBJ1-3; 10 bases are a match to TRBD1. This CDR3 contains 16 residues. J gave up 0 bases and V 5 bases, and 5 bases lay outside the gene matches. Germline CDR1 and CDR2: SGHDT and YYEEEE. The CDR3 is CASSYGTGVSGNTIYF. Written as DNA, the CDR3 is TGTGCCAGCAGTTATGGGACAGGGGTCTCTGGAAACACCATATATTTT.

Remarks on this clonotype: This may arise from a read error, as a much more abundant clone is one base away. The chain is built from TRBV12-3 or TRBV12-4 and TRBJ1-1, with 8 bases fitting TRBD1. The ends lost 5 bases at V and 0 bases at J; junction bases unmatched: 14. The CDR3 spans 18 residues. CDR3 in DNA: TGTGCCAGCAGTACCTCGACAGGGGCCGGGGGCATGAACACTGAAGCTTTCTTT. Its translation is CASSTSTGAGGMNTEAFF.